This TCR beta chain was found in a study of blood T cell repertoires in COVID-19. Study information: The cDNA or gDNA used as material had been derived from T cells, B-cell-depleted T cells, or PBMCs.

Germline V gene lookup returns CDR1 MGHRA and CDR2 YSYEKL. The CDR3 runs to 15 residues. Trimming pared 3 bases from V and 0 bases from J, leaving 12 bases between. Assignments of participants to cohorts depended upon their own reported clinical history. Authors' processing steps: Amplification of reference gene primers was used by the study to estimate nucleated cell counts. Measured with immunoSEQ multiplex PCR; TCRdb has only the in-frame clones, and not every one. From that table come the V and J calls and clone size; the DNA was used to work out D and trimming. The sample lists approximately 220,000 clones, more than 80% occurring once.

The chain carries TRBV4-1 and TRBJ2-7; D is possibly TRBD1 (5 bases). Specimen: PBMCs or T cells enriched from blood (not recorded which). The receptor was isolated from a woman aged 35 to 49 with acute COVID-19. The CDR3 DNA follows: TGCGCCAGCAGCCATGGGCGACAGAGCTCCTACGAGCAGTACTTC. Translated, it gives CASSHGRQSSYEQYF.